The next 12 T cell receptor beta chains were all read from a single sample in a study of OX40 agonist ivuxolimab in advanced cancers. The method was immunoSEQ multiplex PCR; TCRdb's version includes in-frame clones alone and lacks a portion of them. The sample has roughly 80,000 clones; 85% to 95% are singletons. The sample here was CD4+ or CD8+ T cells sorted from blood, taken in a trial of the OX40 agonist ivuxolimab. Every receptor here comes from an adult with an advanced solid tumor such as melanoma, head and neck, liver or kidney cancer.

This clone was counted a single time. The chain joins TRBV18 to TRBJ2-3; D unresolved. V was cut by 2 bases and J by 6 bases, with 12 bases left in between. This CDR3 has 14 residues. CDR1 is KGHSH, CDR2 LQKENI, per germline. For the CDR3, the DNA is TGTGCCAGCTCACCAGGCACCTCCGGCGATACGCAGTATTTT. Amino acids: CASSPGTSGDTQYF.

The chain carries TRBV7-8 and TRBJ2-2; 14 bases align to TRBD2. Unmatched junction bases numbered 6, after V lost 0 bases and J lost 3 bases. CDR1 is SGHVS, CDR2 FQNEAQ, per germline. The CDR3 totals 19 residues. The DNA for the CDR3 is TGTGCCAGCAGCTTAGCGGGACTAGCGGGAGAGGCGCACACCGGGGAGCTGTTTTTT. As protein: CASSLAGLAGEAHTGELFF.

V is TRBV28 and J is TRBJ1-5; no firm D call. The CDR3 is 16 residues long. Germline V gene lookup returns CDR1 MDHEN and CDR2 SYDVKM. V lost 3 bases, J lost 7 bases, and 19 bases lay in between. The CDR3 bases are TGTGCCAGCAGTTTGGGCCTCGGACGGGTGAGGCAGCCCCAGCATTTT. This translates into CASSLGLGRVRQPQHF.

This clone was recorded a few times. This sequence joins TRBV28 and TRBJ1-3; TRBD1 agrees at 7 bases. This CDR3 has 14 amino acids. With 6 bases clipped from V and 3 bases from J, the junction kept 5 bases outside the gene matches. Germline lookup yields CDR1 MDHEN and CDR2 SYDVKM. The CDR3 region is CASSRTGFGNTIYF. The CDR3 region has the DNA TGTGCCAGCAGCAGGACAGGTTTTGGAAACACCATATATTTT.

The rearrangement links TRBV5-1 to TRBJ2-1, with 13 bases lining up with TRBD2. The CDR3 is made up of 15 amino acids. V trimming: 4 bases; J trimming: 9 bases; junction bases outside the gene matches: 7. Germline V gene sequence: CDR1 SGHRS, CDR2 YFSETQ. The CDR3, as DNA: TGCGCCAGCAGCCCCGGACTAGCGGGGGAGGGTGAGCAGTTCTTC. Protein: CASSPGLAGEGEQFF.

V is TRBV29-1 and J is TRBJ2-5; TRBD1 aligns across 9 bases. Looked up from germline, CDR1 is SQVTM and CDR2 is ANQGSEA. This CDR3 has 14 amino acids. V lost 3 bases to trimming and J lost 7 bases; unmatched junction nucleotides: 9. CDR3 region: CSVEGTGRDGTQYF. CDR3 in DNA: TGCAGCGTTGAGGGGACAGGGCGAGATGGGACCCAGTACTTC.

The gene calls are TRBV4-2 and TRBJ2-1; possibly TRBD2 for D (6 bases). CDR1 LGHNA and CDR2 YNFKEQ come from the germline V gene. Trimming left V 0 bases short and J 0 bases short, with 12 bases between. CDR3 length: 17 amino acids. Here the CDR3 DNA reads TGTGCCAGCAGCCAAGATAATGCAGCGGGCTCCTACAATGAGCAGTTCTTC. It encodes CASSQDNAAGSYNEQFF.

The rearrangement joins TRBV28 to TRBJ2-6; TRBD1 matches at 9 bases. CDR3 length: 17 amino acids. After removal of 6 bases from V and 2 bases from J, the junction contained 8 bases not matched to a gene. Per the germline V gene, CDR1 is MDHEN and CDR2 is SYDVKM. In DNA, the CDR3 is TGTGCCAGCAGGACGTGGACAGGGGCCGCTGGGGCCAACGTCCTGACTTTC. This codes for CASRTWTGAAGANVLTF.

The chain recombines TRBV11-3 with TRBJ2-7, with a tentative D call TRBD2 (5 bases). Deletions cut 2 bases from V and 4 bases from J, with 21 bases between. The CDR3 totals 17 residues. CDR1 is SGHNT and CDR2 is YENEEA in the germline V gene. The CDR3 sequence: CASSLSLGVRFGYEQYF. The DNA of the CDR3 is TGTGCCAGCAGCTTAAGCTTGGGAGTGCGATTCGGTTACGAGCAGTACTTC. Complete variable domain (other parts from reference TRBV11-3 and TRBJ2-7): EAGVVQSPRYKIIEKKQPVAFWCNPISGHNTLYWYLQNLGQGPELLIRYENEEAVDDSQLPKDRFSAERLKGVDSTLKIQPAELGDSAVYLCASSLSLGVRFGYEQYFGPGTRLTVT.

V and J are TRBV2 and TRBJ1-6, with TRBD1 identical over 8 bases. In germline, CDR1 is SNHLY, CDR2 FYNNEI. This CDR3 comprises 16 residues. V trimming: 6 bases; J trimming: 4 bases; junction bases outside the gene matches: 8. CDR3 residues: CASSPRTGNYNSPLHF. In DNA, the CDR3 is TGTGCCAGCAGCCCTCGGACAGGGAATTATAATTCACCCCTCCACTTT.

The chain joins TRBV9 to TRBJ2-2; TRBD1 matches 9 bases. The CDR3 is made up of 13 amino acids. CDR1 and CDR2 from the germline V gene are SGDLS and YYNGEE. V trimming: 9 bases; J trimming: 3 bases; junction bases outside the gene matches: 3. Here the CDR3 reads CAKRQGDTGELFF. The CDR3 coding sequence is TGTGCCAAGAGACAGGGGGACACCGGGGAGCTGTTTTTT.

The chain links TRBV7-2 to TRBJ2-1; D uncertain. The CDR3 is made up of 16 amino acids. Trimming removed 2 bases from V and 2 bases from J, with 13 bases in between. The germline V gene encodes CDR1 SGHTA and CDR2 FQGNSA. CDR3 sequence: CASSLTLPLTYNEQFF. Written as DNA, the CDR3 is TGTGCCAGCAGCTTAACGTTGCCTCTTACCTACAATGAGCAGTTCTTC.